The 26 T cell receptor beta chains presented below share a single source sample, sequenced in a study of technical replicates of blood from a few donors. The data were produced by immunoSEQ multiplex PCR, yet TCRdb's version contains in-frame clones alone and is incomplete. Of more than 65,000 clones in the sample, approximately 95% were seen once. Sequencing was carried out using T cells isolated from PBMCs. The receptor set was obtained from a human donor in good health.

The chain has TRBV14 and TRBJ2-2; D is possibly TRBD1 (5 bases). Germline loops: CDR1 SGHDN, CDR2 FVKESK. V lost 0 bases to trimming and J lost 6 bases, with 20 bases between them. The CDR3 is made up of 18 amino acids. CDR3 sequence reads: CASSQEVWPGLLPGELFF. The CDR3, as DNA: TGTGCCAGCAGCCAAGAAGTGTGGCCAGGGCTTCTTCCCGGGGAGCTGTTTTTT. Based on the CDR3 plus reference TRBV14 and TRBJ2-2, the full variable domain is EAGVTQFPSHSVIEKGQTVTLRCDPISGHDNLYWYRRVMGKEIKFLLHFVKESKQDESGMPNNRFLAERTGGTYSTLKVQPAELEDSGVYFCASSQEVWPGLLPGELFFGEGSRLTVL.

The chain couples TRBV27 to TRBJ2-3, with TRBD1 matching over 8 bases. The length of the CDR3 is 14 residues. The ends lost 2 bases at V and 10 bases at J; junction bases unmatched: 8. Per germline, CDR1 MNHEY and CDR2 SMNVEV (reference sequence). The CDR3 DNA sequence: TGTGCCAGCAGTTTAGTTTTAGGACAGGGCTCGCAGTATTTT. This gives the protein CASSLVLGQGSQYF.

In DNA, the CDR3 is TGTGCCAGCTCACGGACAGCTACTCAAGAGACCCAGTACTTC. Its translation is CASSRTATQETQYF. The V gene is TRBV18, the J gene TRBJ2-5, with a weak D call TRBD1 (6 bases). The CDR3 is 14 residues long. V dropped 4 bases and J dropped 2 bases, with 11 bases sitting between them. CDR1 KGHSH and CDR2 LQKENI come from the germline V gene.

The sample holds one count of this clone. CDR3 loop: CAAQTSGAIQETQYF. As DNA, the CDR3 is TGTGCCGCCCAAACTAGCGGGGCTATTCAAGAGACCCAGTACTTC. The rearrangement uses TRBV25-1 and TRBJ2-5, with 10 bases aligning to TRBD2. Germline V CDR1 and CDR2: MGHDK, SYGVNS. This CDR3 has 15 amino acids. The J segment lost 2 bases and the V segment lost 11 bases, leaving 11 bases of the junction unmatched.

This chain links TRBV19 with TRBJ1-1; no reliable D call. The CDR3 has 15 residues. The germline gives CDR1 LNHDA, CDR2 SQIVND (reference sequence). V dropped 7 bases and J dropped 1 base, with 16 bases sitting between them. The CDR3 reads CASTYARFSNTEAFF. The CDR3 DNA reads TGTGCCAGTACCTACGCCCGGTTTTCGAACACTGAAGCTTTCTTT.

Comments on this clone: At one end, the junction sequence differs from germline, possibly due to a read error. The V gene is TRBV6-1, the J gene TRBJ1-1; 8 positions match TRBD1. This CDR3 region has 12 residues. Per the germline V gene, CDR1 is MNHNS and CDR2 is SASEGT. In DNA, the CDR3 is TGTGCCAGCAGGGAAGACAGGGGTAAAGCTTTCTTT. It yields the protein CASREDRGKAFF.

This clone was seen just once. The CDR3 coding sequence is TGTGCCAGCTCTTGGAGAGGGACATGTAATCAGCCCCAGCATTTT. Amino acid sequence: CASSWRGTCNQPQHF. The chain recombines TRBV21-1 with TRBJ1-5; the table's D call TRBD1 went unverified against the DNA. TRBV21-1 constitutes a pseudogene. This CDR3 contains 15 residues.

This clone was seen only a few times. CDR3 protein: CASSGGLVPREQFF. The CDR3 DNA follows: TGTGCCAGCAGTGGGGGACTAGTTCCCAGGGAGCAGTTCTTC. This chain uses TRBV6-1 with TRBJ2-1, with 8 positions matching TRBD2. The CDR3 loop spans 14 amino acids. The V segment lost 4 bases and the J segment 10 bases; nucleotides outside the gene matches: 9. Per germline, CDR1 MNHNS and CDR2 SASEGT.

The CDR3: CASSVRDIGTGELFF. The CDR3 coding sequence is TGTGCCAGCAGCGTCCGGGACATCGGCACCGGGGAGCTGTTTTTT. This rearrangement joins TRBV9 to TRBJ2-2; perhaps TRBD1 as D (6 bases). Germline CDR1 reads SGDLS; CDR2 reads YYNGEE. This CDR3 is 15 amino acids long. V dropped 2 bases and J dropped 4 bases, with 12 bases sitting between them.

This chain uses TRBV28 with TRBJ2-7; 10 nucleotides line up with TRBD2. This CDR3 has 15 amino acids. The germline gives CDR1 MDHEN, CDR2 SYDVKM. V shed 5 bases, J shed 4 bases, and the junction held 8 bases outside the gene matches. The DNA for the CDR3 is TGTGCCAGCAGTCCACCGGGGACTAGCGAGTACGAGCAGTACTTC. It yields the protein CASSPPGTSEYEQYF.

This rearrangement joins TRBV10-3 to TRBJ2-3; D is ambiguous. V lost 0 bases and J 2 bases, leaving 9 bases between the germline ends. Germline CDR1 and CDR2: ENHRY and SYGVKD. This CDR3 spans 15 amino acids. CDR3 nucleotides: TGTGCCATCAGTGAGTCGAGAAGCCCCACAGATACGCAGTATTTT. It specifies CAISESRSPTDTQYF.

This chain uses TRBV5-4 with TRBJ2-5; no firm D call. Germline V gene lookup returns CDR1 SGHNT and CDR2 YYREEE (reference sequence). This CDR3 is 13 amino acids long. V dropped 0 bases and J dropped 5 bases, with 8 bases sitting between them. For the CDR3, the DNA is TGTGCCAGCAGCTTGGTAGTAGCTGAGACCCAGTACTTC. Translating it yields CASSLVVAETQYF.

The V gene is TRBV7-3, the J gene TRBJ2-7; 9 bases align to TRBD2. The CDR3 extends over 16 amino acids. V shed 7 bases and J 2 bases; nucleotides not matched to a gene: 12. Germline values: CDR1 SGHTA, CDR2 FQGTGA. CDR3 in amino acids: CASTLRGAGGPYEQYF. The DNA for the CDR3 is TGTGCCAGCACCCTACGTGGGGCGGGAGGGCCCTACGAGCAGTACTTC.

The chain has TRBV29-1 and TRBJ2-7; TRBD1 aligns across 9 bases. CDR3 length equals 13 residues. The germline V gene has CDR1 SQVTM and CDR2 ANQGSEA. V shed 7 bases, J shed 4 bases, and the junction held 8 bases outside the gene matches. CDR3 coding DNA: TGCAGCGCCGCCGGGACAGGGTCTTACGAGCAGTACTTC. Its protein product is CSAAGTGSYEQYF.

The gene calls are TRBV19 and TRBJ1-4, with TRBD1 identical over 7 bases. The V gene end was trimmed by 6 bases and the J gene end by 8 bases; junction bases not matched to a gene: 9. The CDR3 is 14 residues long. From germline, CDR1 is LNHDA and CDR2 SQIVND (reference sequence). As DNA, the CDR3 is TGTGCCAGTAGACTAGACAGGGATTCCGAAAAACTGTTTTTT. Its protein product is CASRLDRDSEKLFF. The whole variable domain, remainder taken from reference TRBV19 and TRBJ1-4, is DGGITQSPKYLFRKEGQNVTLSCEQNLNHDAMYWYRQDPGQGLRLIYYSQIVNDFQKGDIAEGYSVSREKKESFPLTVTSAQKNPTAFYLCASRLDRDSEKLFFGSGTQLSVL.

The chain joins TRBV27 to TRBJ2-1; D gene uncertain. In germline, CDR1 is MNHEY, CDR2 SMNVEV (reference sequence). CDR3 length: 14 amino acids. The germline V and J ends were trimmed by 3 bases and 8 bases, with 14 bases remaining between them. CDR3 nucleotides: TGTGCCAGCAGTTTTGCTGGGCGTCTGCATGAGCAGTTCTTC. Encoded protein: CASSFAGRLHEQFF.

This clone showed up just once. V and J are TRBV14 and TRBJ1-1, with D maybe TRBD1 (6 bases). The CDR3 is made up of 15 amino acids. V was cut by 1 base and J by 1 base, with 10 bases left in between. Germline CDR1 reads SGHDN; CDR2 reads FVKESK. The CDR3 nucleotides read TGTGCCAGCAGCCAAGTTTCAGGGGCGAACACTGAAGCTTTCTTT. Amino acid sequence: CASSQVSGANTEAFF.

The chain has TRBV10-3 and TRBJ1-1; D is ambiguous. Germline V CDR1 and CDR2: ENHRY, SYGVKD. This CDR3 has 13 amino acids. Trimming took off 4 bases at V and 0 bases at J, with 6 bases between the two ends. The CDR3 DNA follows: TGTGCCATCAGTGCCCAGTTGAACACTGAAGCTTTCTTT. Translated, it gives CAISAQLNTEAFF.

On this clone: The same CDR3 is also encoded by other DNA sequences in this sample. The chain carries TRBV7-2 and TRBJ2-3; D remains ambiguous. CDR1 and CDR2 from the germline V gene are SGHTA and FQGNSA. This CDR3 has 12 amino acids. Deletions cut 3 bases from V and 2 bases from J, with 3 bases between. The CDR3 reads CASSFYTDTQYF. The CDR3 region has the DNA TGTGCCAGCAGCTTCTACACAGATACGCAGTATTTT.

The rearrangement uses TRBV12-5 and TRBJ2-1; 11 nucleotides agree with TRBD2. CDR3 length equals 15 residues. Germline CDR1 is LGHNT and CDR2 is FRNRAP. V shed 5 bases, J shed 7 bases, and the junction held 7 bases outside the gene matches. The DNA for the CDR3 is TGTGCTAGTGGTCTGATAGCGGGAGGGCCGAATGAGCAGTTCTTC. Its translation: CASGLIAGGPNEQFF. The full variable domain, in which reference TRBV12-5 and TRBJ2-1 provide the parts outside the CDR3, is DARVTQTPRHKVTEMGQEVTMRCQPILGHNTVFWYRQTMMQGLELLAYFRNRAPLDDSGMPKDRFSAEMPDATLATLKIQPSEPRDSAVYFCASGLIAGGPNEQFFGPGTRLTVL.

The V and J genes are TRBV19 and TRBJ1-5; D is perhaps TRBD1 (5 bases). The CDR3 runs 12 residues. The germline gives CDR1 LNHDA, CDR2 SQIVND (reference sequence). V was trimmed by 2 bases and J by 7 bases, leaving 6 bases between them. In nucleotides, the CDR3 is TGTGCCAGTAGTATACAGGGCCAGCCCCAGCATTTT. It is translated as CASSIQGQPQHF.

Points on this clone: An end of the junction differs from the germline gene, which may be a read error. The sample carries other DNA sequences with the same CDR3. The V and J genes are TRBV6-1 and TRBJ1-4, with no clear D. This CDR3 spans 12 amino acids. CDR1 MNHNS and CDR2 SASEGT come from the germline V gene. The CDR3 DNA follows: TGCGCCAGCAGTGAGTCTCTAGAAAAACTGTTTTTT. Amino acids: CASSESLEKLFF.

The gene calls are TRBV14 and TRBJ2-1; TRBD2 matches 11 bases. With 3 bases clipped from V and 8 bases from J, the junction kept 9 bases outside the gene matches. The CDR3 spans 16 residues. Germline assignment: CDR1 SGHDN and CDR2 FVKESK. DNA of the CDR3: TGTGCCAGCAGCCACAGACTAGCGGGATCAGTGGATGAGCAGTTCTTC. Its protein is CASSHRLAGSVDEQFF.

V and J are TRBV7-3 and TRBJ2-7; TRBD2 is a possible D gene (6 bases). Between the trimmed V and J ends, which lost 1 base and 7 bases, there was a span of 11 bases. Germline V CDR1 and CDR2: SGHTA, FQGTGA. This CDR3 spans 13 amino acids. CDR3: CASSLIGGGEQYF. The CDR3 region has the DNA TGTGCCAGCAGCTTAATCGGGGGTGGGGAGCAGTACTTC.

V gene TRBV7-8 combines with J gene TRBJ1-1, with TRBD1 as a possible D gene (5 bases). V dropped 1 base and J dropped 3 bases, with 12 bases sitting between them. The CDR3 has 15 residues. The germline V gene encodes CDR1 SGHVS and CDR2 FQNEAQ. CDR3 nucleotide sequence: TGTGCCAGCAGCTTAGTCAGGGTTGTCGACACTGAAGCTTTCTTT. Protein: CASSLVRVVDTEAFF.

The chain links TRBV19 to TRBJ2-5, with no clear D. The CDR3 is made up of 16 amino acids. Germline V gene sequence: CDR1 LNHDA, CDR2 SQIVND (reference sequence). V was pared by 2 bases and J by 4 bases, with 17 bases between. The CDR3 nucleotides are TGTGCCAGTAGTATAACCTCATCAGGTTTTAGAGAGACCCAGTACTTC. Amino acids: CASSITSSGFRETQYF.